Below are 27 T cell receptor beta chains sequenced from a single sample in a study of T cell clonality in common variable immunodeficiency. TCRdb's copy holds only in-frame clones and misses some; the assay was immunoSEQ multiplex PCR. This sample has about 39,000 clones, each found more than once. The sequenced sample was peripheral blood mononuclear cells. These receptors all come from a person aged 18 to 75 in good health.

This clone was seen at least ten times. The read terminates 3 residues before the CDR3 end, so the remaining end is supplied by the germline J gene. This sequence joins TRBV19 and TRBJ1-2; a possible D gene is TRBD1 (6 bases). Germline loops: CDR1 LNHDA, CDR2 SQIVND (reference sequence). This CDR3 comprises 13 residues. CDR3 bases read: TGTGCCAGTAGTATTACAGGGACCCCCCGC. Its translation is CASSITGTPR. The entire CDR3 protein reads CASSITGTPRYTF. The full variable domain, completed using reference TRBV19 and TRBJ1-2, is DGGITQSPKYLFRKEGQNVTLSCEQNLNHDAMYWYRQDPGQGLRLIYYSQIVNDFQKGDIAEGYSVSREKKESFPLTVTSAQKNPTAFYLCASSITGTPRYTFGSGTRLTVV.

Ten or more counts support this clone. Read sequence stops 3 residues before the CDR3 end, and the germline J gene provides the missing end. The rearrangement joins TRBV20-1 to TRBJ2-2; a weak D match, TRBD2 (6 bases). Germline values: CDR1 DFQATT, CDR2 SNEGSKA (reference sequence). This CDR3 has 15 amino acids. Deletions cut 1 base from V and 0 bases from J, with 9 bases between. CDR3 residues: CSARVGGTNTGELFF. The CDR3 DNA, read in part, is TGCAGTGCTAGAGTTGGCGGGACGAACACCGGGGAG.

This clone was seen a handful of times. The read halts 3 residues ahead of the CDR3 end, with the missing end drawn from the germline J gene. The chain couples TRBV7-2 to TRBJ1-3, with D tentatively TRBD1 (6 bases). Germline V gene lookup returns CDR1 SGHTA and CDR2 FQGNSA. This CDR3 spans 14 amino acids. V was cut by 5 bases and J by 4 bases, with 12 bases left in between. The chain's CDR3 is CASSLNGQGNTIYF. The sequenced part of the CDR3 DNA is TGTGCCAGCAGCCTGAATGGACAGGGAAACACC.

This clone was observed at least ten times. The DNA ends 3 residues before the CDR3 does, and the rest of the CDR3 is filled in from the germline J gene. V is TRBV20-1 and J is TRBJ2-2, with 8 bases lining up with TRBD1. Germline V gene lookup returns CDR1 DFQATT and CDR2 SNEGSKA (reference sequence). CDR3 length equals 16 residues. The trim removed 3 bases at V and 4 bases at J, leaving 10 bases unmatched. CDR3 protein: CSASYRPGTGTGELFF. The DNA read from the CDR3 is TGCAGTGCTAGTTACCGTCCCGGGACAGGCACCGGGGAG.

Of note for this clone: An end of the junction differs from the germline gene, which may be a read error. Coverage ceases 3 residues before the CDR3 finishes, and the germline J gene fills in the end. This sample also contains other DNA sequences that code for the same CDR3. The chain combines TRBV2 with TRBJ1-1; D gene ambiguous. CDR3 size: 14 residues. The V gene's germline CDR1 is SNHLY and CDR2 FYNNEI. Incomplete CDR3 DNA: TGTGCTAGCAGTGAAGGCAGTACGAACACTGAA. It codes for CASSEGSTNTE. The complete CDR3 reads CASSEGSTNTEAFF. Supplemented by reference TRBV2 and TRBJ1-1, the full variable domain reads EPEVTQTPSHQVTQMGQEVILRCVPISNHLYFYWYRQILGQKVEFLVSFYNNEISEKSEIFDDQFSVERPDGSNFTLKIRSTKLEDSAMYFCASSEGSTNTEAFFGQGTRLTVV.

There are many counts of this clone. Read data end 3 residues before the CDR3 end; the end is taken from the germline J gene. The chain is built from TRBV20-1 and TRBJ1-2; TRBD1 is a possible D gene (6 bases). The germline V gene encodes CDR1 DFQATT and CDR2 SNEGSKA (reference sequence). This CDR3 spans 14 amino acids. The CDR3 DNA, read in part, is TGCAGTGCTAGAGATCGGACAGCCGGAGCAGGC. Its translation is CSARDRTAGAG. The entire CDR3 sequence reads CSARDRTAGAGYTF.

This clone was detected ten times or more. The read ends 3 residues shy of where the CDR3 ends; the end is completed using the germline J gene. The chain employs TRBV6-1 and TRBJ1-1, with D hard to call. CDR1 is MNHNS, CDR2 SASEGT, per germline. The CDR3 sequence is 10 residues long. Incomplete CDR3 DNA: TGTGCCAGCAGTGAAATTAGA. It is translated as CASSEIR. The full CDR3 is CASSEIRAFF.

There are many counts of this clone. The CDR3 end lies 3 residues beyond the end of the read and is filled in from the germline J gene. The chain joins TRBV20-1 to TRBJ2-3, with D tentatively TRBD1 (6 bases). The V gene's germline CDR1 is DFQATT and CDR2 SNEGSKA (reference sequence). This CDR3 contains 14 residues. CDR3 sequence reads: CSARGTAPNQPQYF. The sequenced part of the CDR3 DNA is TGCAGTGCTAGAGGGACAGCCCCGAATCAGCCG.

This clone was detected many times. The sequenced fragment ends 3 residues before the CDR3 boundary, so the rest is inferred from the germline J gene. The chain has TRBV30 and TRBJ1-5; no firm D call. Germline CDR1 GTSNPN, CDR2 SVGIG (reference sequence). Trimming took off 3 bases at V and 6 bases at J, with 15 bases between the two ends. The CDR3 is 14 amino acids. The CDR3: CAWSPDPRRQPQHF. The DNA read from the CDR3 is TGTGCCTGGAGCCCCGACCCCAGGCGTCAGCCC.

This clone was seen at least ten times. The missing CDR3 end, 3 residues past where the read stops, is filled in from the germline J gene. The J gene is TRBJ2-5, the V gene TRBV7-9, with D possibly being TRBD2 (5 bases). The CDR3 extends over 15 amino acids. CDR1 is SEHNR and CDR2 is FQNEAQ in the germline V gene (reference sequence). V lost 5 bases, J lost 2 bases, and 15 bases lay in between. The CDR3: CASSPGEVIQETQYF. The CDR3 DNA, read in part, is TGTGCCAGCAGCCCCGGGGAAGTGATTCAAGAGACC. Combining the CDR3 with reference TRBV7-9 and TRBJ2-5 gives the whole variable domain DTGVSQNPRHKITKRGQNVTFRCDPISEHNRLYWYRQTLGQGPEFLTYFQNEAQLEKSRLLSDRFSAERPKGSFSTLEIQRTEQGDSAMYLCASSPGEVIQETQYFGPGTRLLVL.

This clone was observed many times. The read stops 3 residues short of the end of the CDR3; the missing end is completed from the germline J gene. The rearrangement links TRBV5-6 to TRBJ1-5, with 7 bases aligning to TRBD1. Germline lookup yields CDR1 SGHDT and CDR2 YYEEEE. The CDR3 runs to 15 residues. Germline trimming cut 2 bases from V and 7 bases from J; bases unmatched to any gene: 9. The CDR3 bases that were read are TGTGCCAGCAGCTTTGGGGACAGCCCGGACCAGCCC. It specifies CASSFGDSPDQP. The entire CDR3 is CASSFGDSPDQPQHF.

This clone was detected only a few times. The read finishes 3 residues shy of the CDR3 end, and the germline J gene is used to complete it. The rearrangement uses TRBV11-3 and TRBJ2-2; D ambiguous. The V end was cut by 1 base, the J end by 0 bases, with 6 bases between. The CDR3 length is 15 residues. Germline values: CDR1 SGHNT, CDR2 YENEEA. Incomplete CDR3 DNA: TGTGCCAGCAGCTTAGGACTGTCGAACACCGGGGAG. It codes for CASSLGLSNTGE. The CDR3 reads in full as CASSLGLSNTGELFF.

This clone was seen ten or more times. From the germline J gene comes the end of the CDR3, since the read stops 3 residues before it. The chain couples TRBV20-1 to TRBJ1-1; 8 bases align to TRBD1. The CDR3 has 12 residues. Germline V lookup: CDR1 DFQATT, CDR2 SNEGSKA (reference sequence). CDR3 region: CSARGQGGEAFF. CDR3 DNA, as far as it was read: TGCAGTGCTCGTGGACAGGGTGGTGAG.

This clone was seen repeatedly, ten times or more. The read ends 3 residues shy of where the CDR3 ends; the end is completed using the germline J gene. The J gene is TRBJ2-7, the V gene TRBV7-6; the D gene is possibly TRBD2 (5 bases). This CDR3 contains 13 residues. V dropped 5 bases and J dropped 2 bases, with 10 bases sitting between them. Germline CDR1 SGHVS, CDR2 FNYEAQ. The part of the CDR3 DNA that was read is TGTGCCAGCAGCCTTGGGCGGGCCTACGAG. Its protein is CASSLGRAYE. The entire CDR3 protein is CASSLGRAYEQYF.

This clone appeared many times. The read stops 3 residues short of the end of the CDR3; the missing end is completed from the germline J gene. The chain has TRBV28 and TRBJ2-7, with TRBD1 matching over 10 bases. Germline CDR1 MDHEN, CDR2 SYDVKM. Trimming took 7 bases from V and 6 from J; bases not matched to a gene: 9. The CDR3 is made up of 14 amino acids. This chain's CDR3 is CASTGDRGPSEQYF. The CDR3 bases that were read are TGTGCCAGCACTGGGGACAGGGGACCCTCCGAG.

About this clone: The sequence runs out 3 residues before the end of the CDR3; the remainder is reconstructed from the germline J gene. The chain uses TRBV20-1 and TRBJ2-7, with 8 nucleotides matching TRBD1. With 5 bases clipped from V and 6 bases from J, the junction kept 9 bases outside the gene matches. Germline assignment: CDR1 DFQATT and CDR2 SNEGSKA (reference sequence). There are 13 residues in the CDR3. The CDR3 protein is CSAPRTGMAEQYF. Incomplete CDR3 DNA: TGCAGTGCTCCCCGGACAGGGATGGCCGAG.

This clone was counted many times. The read comes to an end 3 residues before the CDR3 does, leaving the germline J gene to fill in the end. The chain recombines TRBV19 with TRBJ2-3; TRBD1 matches at 7 bases. The length of the CDR3 is 15 residues. Germline CDR1 reads LNHDA; CDR2 reads SQIVND (reference sequence). The chain's CDR3 is CASSKETGTNQPQYF. The covered CDR3 bases are TGTGCCAGTAGTAAGGAGACAGGGACCAATCAGCCG.

This clone was detected many times. The read terminates 3 residues before the CDR3 end, so the remaining end is supplied by the germline J gene. V usage is TRBV5-1 and J usage is TRBJ1-1; 10 bases map to TRBD1. V gave up 4 bases and J gave up 2 bases; unmatched junction bases: 5. CDR1 SGHRS and CDR2 YFSETQ come from the germline V gene. This CDR3 has 15 amino acids. This CDR3 is CASSPRTGGNTEAFF. The CDR3 DNA, read in part, is TGCGCCAGCAGCCCTCGGACAGGGGGTAACACTGAA.

This clone appeared many times. The read comes to an end 3 residues before the CDR3 does, leaving the germline J gene to fill in the end. This chain joins TRBV29-1 and TRBJ2-5; no firm D call. The CDR3 is 16 amino acids. The germline CDR1 and CDR2 sequences are SQVTM and ANQGSEA. The germline V and J ends were trimmed by 0 bases and 4 bases, with 18 bases remaining between them. CDR3 residues: CSVEDLESALRETQYF. The CDR3 DNA, read in part, is TGCAGCGTTGAAGATCTAGAATCCGCCTTACGAGAGACC.

For this clone: Read data end 3 residues before the CDR3 end; the end is taken from the germline J gene. The chain joins TRBV7-6 to TRBJ1-2; D gene ambiguous. Looked up from germline, CDR1 is SGHVS and CDR2 is FNYEAQ. This CDR3 has 16 amino acids. CDR3 residues: CASSLRLAGVTDTYTF. CDR3 bases read: TGTGCCAGCAGCCTTCGACTAGCGGGAGTCACAGATACC.

This clone was seen more than once but under ten times. The CDR3 end falls 3 residues outside the read, so it is completed with the germline J gene. This chain joins TRBV23-1 and TRBJ1-1; TRBD1 aligns across 7 bases. TRBV23-1 is classed as an ORF, of uncertain function. The CDR3 spans 16 residues. After removal of 1 base from V and 3 bases from J, the junction contained 8 bases not matched to a gene. CDR3 bases read: TGCGCCAGCAGTCAATTTAACAGGGGACTCGACACTGAA. It encodes CASSQFNRGLDTE. The CDR3 in its entirety is CASSQFNRGLDTEAFF.

This clone was counted at least ten times. The read finishes 3 residues shy of the CDR3 end, and the germline J gene is used to complete it. V usage is TRBV18 and J usage is TRBJ1-6, with 8 nucleotides matching TRBD1. Losses at the gene ends were 3 bases for V and 5 bases for J; bases not matched to a gene: 3. The CDR3 extends over 15 amino acids. The germline V gene has CDR1 KGHSH and CDR2 LQKENI. The CDR3 DNA, read in part, is TGTGCCAGCTCACCTCTGGACAGGGATAATTCACCC. As protein: CASSPLDRDNSP. The CDR3 in full is CASSPLDRDNSPLHF.

This clone was detected many times. The CDR3 protein is CSASLASGTDTQYF. The part of the CDR3 DNA that was read is TGCAGTGCTAGTCTGGCTAGCGGCACAGATACG. V gene TRBV20-1 combines with J gene TRBJ2-3, with D possibly matching TRBD2 (6 bases). The read is 3 residues too short to cover the CDR3 end, so that end is filled in from the germline J gene. Germline V gene lookup returns CDR1 DFQATT and CDR2 SNEGSKA (reference sequence). The V gene lost 3 bases and the J gene lost 1 base, with 11 bases spanning the gap. The CDR3 contains 14 residues.

The sample holds many counts of this clone. The CDR3 is cut off 3 residues early in the read; its end comes from the germline J gene. The chain links TRBV20-1 to TRBJ2-6; D possibly corresponds to TRBD1 (5 bases). This CDR3 contains 13 residues. CDR1 DFQATT and CDR2 SNEGSKA come from the germline V gene (reference sequence). Deletions cut 6 bases from V and 0 bases from J, with 6 bases between. The DNA read from the CDR3 is TGCAGTGCAACAGGCTCTGGGGCCAACGTC. As protein: CSATGSGANV. The full CDR3 reads CSATGSGANVLTF.

The table lists this clone with many counts. The read terminates 3 residues ahead of where the CDR3 ends, so the germline J gene completes it. The genes are TRBV30 and TRBJ2-2; no clear D gene. The germline V gene encodes CDR1 GTSNPN and CDR2 SVGIG (reference sequence). The CDR3 is 11 residues long. V dropped 1 base and J dropped 7 bases, with 4 bases sitting between them. Here the CDR3 reads CAWSDYGELFF. The CDR3 DNA, read in part, is TGTGCCTGGAGTGATTACGGGGAG.

This clone was observed many times. The observed sequence ends 3 residues before the CDR3 terminus, with the missing tail filled in from the germline J gene. The chain employs TRBV7-6 and TRBJ1-3; maybe TRBD1 (5 bases). Germline V CDR1 and CDR2: SGHVS, FNYEAQ. There are 18 residues in the CDR3. Between the trimmed V and J ends, which lost 1 base and 0 bases, there was a span of 16 bases. CDR3 sequence reads: CASSLGSGRLYSGNTIYF. The covered CDR3 bases are TGTGCCAGCAGCTTAGGGTCAGGGCGCCTCTACTCTGGAAACACC.

This clone has more than one count but fewer than ten. Sequencing ends 3 residues short of the CDR3 end; the germline J gene provides the rest. This chain links TRBV7-9 with TRBJ1-1; possible D gene TRBD1, 5 bases. From germline, CDR1 is SEHNR and CDR2 FQNEAQ (reference sequence). The CDR3 contains 15 residues. The V end lost 5 bases, the J end lost 1 base, and 14 bases lay between the germline ends. This CDR3 reads CASSPEGLSNTEAFF. The covered CDR3 bases are TGTGCCAGCAGCCCCGAGGGGCTCTCGAACACTGAA.